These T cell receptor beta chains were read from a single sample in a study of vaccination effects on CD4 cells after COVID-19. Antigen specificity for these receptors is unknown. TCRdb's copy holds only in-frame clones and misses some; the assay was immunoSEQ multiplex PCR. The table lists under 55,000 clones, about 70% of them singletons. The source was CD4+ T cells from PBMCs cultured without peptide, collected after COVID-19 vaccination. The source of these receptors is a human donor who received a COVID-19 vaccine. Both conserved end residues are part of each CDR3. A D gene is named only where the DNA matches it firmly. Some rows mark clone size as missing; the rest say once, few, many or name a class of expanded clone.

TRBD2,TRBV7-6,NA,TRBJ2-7,CASSPRLAGASYEQYF,TGTGCCAGCAGCCCCCGTCTGGCGGGAGCATCCTACGAGCAGTACTTC
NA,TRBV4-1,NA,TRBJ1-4,CASSQTGSGWEKLFF,TGCGCCAGCAGCCAAACGGGGTCAGGTTGGGAAAAACTGTTTTTT
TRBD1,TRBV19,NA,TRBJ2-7,CASSVTRQGNPYEQYF,TGTGCCAGTAGTGTGACAAGACAGGGGAACCCCTACGAGCAGTACTTC
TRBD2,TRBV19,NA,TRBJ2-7,CASSIAPSSGISYEQYF,TGTGCCAGTAGTATAGCCCCGTCTAGCGGGATCTCCTACGAGCAGTACTTC
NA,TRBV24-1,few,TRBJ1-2,CATSAGDYGYTF,TGTGCCACCAGTGCGGGGGACTATGGCTACACCTTC
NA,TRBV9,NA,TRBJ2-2,CASRRNTGELFF,TGTGCCAGCAGGCGGAACACCGGGGAGCTGTTTTTT
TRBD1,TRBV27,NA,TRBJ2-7,CATYGAGQVREQYF,TGTGCCACCTACGGGGCGGGACAGGTCCGGGAGCAGTACTTC
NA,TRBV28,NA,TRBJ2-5,CASSAPREEGETQYF,TGTGCCAGCAGTGCCCCGAGGGAGGAGGGAGAGACCCAGTACTTC
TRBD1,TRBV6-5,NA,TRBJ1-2,CASRHGTGTYGYTF,TGTGCCAGCAGGCACGGGACAGGAACATATGGCTACACCTTC
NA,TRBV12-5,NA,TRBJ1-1,CASAKTVQGFTEAFF,TGTGCTAGTGCCAAGACAGTTCAGGGATTCACTGAAGCTTTCTTT
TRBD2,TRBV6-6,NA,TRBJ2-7,CASSYAGGDYEQYF,TGTGCCAGCAGTTACGCGGGAGGGGACTACGAGCAGTACTTC
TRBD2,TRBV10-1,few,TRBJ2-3,CASSDRGLARFAQYF,TGCGCCAGCAGTGATAGGGGACTAGCTCGGTTCGCGCAGTATTTT
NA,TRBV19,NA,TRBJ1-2,CASSIRKGEYGYTF,TGTGCCAGTAGTATACGCAAGGGGGAATACGGCTACACCTTC
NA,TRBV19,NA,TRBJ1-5,CASSVRQADQPQHF,TGTGCCAGTAGTGTCAGACAGGCCGATCAGCCCCAGCATTTT
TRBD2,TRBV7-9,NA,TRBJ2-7,CASSLAGFSYEQYF,TGTGCCAGCAGCCTAGCGGGGTTTTCCTACGAGCAGTACTTC
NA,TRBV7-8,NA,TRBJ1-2,CASSLSTGAYGYTF,TGTGCCAGCAGCTTATCGACGGGGGCCTATGGCTACACCTTC
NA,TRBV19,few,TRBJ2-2,CASSTQLYTNTGELFF,TGTGCCAGTAGTACGCAGTTATATACGAACACCGGGGAGCTGTTTTTT
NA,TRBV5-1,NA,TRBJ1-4,CASSLGSRGTNEKLFF,TGCGCCAGCAGCTTGGGGTCCCGGGGGACAAATGAAAAACTGTTTTTT
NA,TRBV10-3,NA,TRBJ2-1,CAISPTSANNEQFF,TGTGCCATCAGTCCCACATCTGCTAATAATGAGCAGTTCTTC
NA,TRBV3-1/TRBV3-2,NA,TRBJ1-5,CASSQEGLGNQPQHF,TGTGCCAGCAGCCAAGAGGGCTTGGGCAATCAGCCCCAGCATTTT
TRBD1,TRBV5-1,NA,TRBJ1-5,CASSPYGTGDQPQHF,TGCGCCAGCAGCCCCTACGGGACAGGGGATCAGCCCCAGCATTTT
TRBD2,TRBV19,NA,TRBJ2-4,CASSIYISAGLAKNIQYF,TGTGCCAGTAGTATTTATATCTCAGCGGGATTAGCCAAAAACATTCAGTACTTC
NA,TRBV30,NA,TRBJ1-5,CAWSVSRGRGSNQPQHF,TGTGCCTGGAGTGTATCACGGGGGCGAGGTAGCAATCAGCCCCAGCATTTT
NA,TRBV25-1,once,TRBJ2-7,CASSEVPQGRGSYEQYF,TGTGCCAGCAGTGAAGTCCCTCAGGGACGGGGCTCCTACGAGCAGTACTTC
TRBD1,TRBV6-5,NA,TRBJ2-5,CASSYGTGGLRETQYF,TGTGCCAGCAGTTATGGGACAGGGGGGTTACGAGAGACCCAGTACTTC
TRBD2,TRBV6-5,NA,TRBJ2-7,CASSYSLAESYEQYF,TGTGCCAGCAGTTACTCGCTAGCGGAATCCTACGAGCAGTACTTC
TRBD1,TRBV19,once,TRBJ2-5,CASSTRTGLEGRETQYF,TGTGCCAGTAGTACCCGGACAGGGCTAGAAGGCCGGGAGACCCAGTACTTC
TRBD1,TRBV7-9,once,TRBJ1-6,CASSPRTGVVHSPLHF,TGTGCCAGCAGCCCCCGGACAGGGGTGGTGCATTCACCCCTCCACTTT
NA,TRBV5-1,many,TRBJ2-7,CASSFNAISSYEQYF,TGCGCCAGCAGCTTTAACGCTATCAGCTCCTACGAGCAGTACTTC
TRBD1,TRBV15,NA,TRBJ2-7,CATSREGQGLLEQYF,TGTGCCACCAGCAGAGAGGGACAGGGCCTCCTAGAGCAGTACTTC
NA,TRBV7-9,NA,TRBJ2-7,CASSLPMGEQYF,TGTGCCAGCAGCCTACCGATGGGCGAGCAGTACTTC
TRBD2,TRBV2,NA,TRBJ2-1,CASSALAGGFNEQFF,TGTGCCAGCAGTGCCTTGGCGGGGGGATTCAATGAGCAGTTCTTC
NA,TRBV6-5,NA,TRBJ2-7,CASRPTFGVRYEQYF,TGTGCCAGCAGGCCCACCTTCGGCGTACGGTACGAGCAGTACTTC
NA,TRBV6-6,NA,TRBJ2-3,CASSMEGTQYF,TGTGCCAGCAGTATGGAGGGAACGCAGTATTTT
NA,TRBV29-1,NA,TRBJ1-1,CSVESGINTEAFF,TGCAGCGTTGAATCCGGGATTAACACTGAAGCTTTCTTT
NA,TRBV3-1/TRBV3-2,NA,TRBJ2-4,CASSPRTSKNIQYF,TGTGCCAGCAGCCCTCGGACGTCCAAAAACATTCAGTACTTC
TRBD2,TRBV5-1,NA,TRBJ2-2,CASSPPLSGGAAGELFF,TGCGCCAGCAGCCCACCTTTGAGCGGGGGGGCTGCCGGGGAGCTGTTTTTT
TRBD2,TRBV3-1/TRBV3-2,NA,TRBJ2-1,CASSHSGANNEQFF,TGTGCCAGCAGCCACAGCGGGGCTAACAATGAGCAGTTCTTC
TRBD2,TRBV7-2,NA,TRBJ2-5,CASSSGGAGETQYF,TGTGCCAGCAGCTCCGGGGGGGCGGGAGAGACCCAGTACTTC
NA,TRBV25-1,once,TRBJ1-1,CASSEIDRNTEAFF,TGTGCCAGCAGTGAAATCGACAGGAACACTGAAGCTTTCTTT
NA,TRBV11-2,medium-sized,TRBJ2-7,CASTPRMKQYF,TGTGCCAGCACCCCCCGTATGAAGCAGTACTTC
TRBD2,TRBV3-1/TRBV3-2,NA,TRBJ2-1,CASSRTSEGYNEQFF,TGTGCCAGCAGCCGGACTAGCGAGGGTTACAATGAGCAGTTCTTC
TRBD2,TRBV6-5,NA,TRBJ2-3,CASSSGTTLYTQYF,TGTGCCAGCAGTTCCGGGACTACGCTGTATACGCAGTATTTT
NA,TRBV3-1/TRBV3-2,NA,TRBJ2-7,CASSQVRFYEQYF,TGTGCCAGCAGCCAAGTGCGGTTCTACGAGCAGTACTTC
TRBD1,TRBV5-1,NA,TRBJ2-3,CASSVWGDRVDTQYF,TGCGCCAGCAGCGTTTGGGGGGACAGGGTTGATACGCAGTATTTT
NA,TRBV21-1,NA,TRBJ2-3,CASSVVRGWFVSDTQYF,TGTGCCAGCAGCGTGGTACGGGGGTGGTTTGTTTCAGATACGCAGTATTTT
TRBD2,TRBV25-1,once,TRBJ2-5,CASSDRRSGGRETQYF,TGTGCCAGCAGTGATCGACGTAGCGGGGGGCGGGAGACCCAGTACTTC
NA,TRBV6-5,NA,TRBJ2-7,CASSYSRDRETYEQYF,TGTGCCAGCAGTTACTCGCGGGACAGAGAAACCTACGAGCAGTACTTC
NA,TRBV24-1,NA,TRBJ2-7,CATSDLISAGYGLYEQYF,TGTGCCACCAGTGATTTAATTTCGGCAGGATATGGGCTCTACGAGCAGTACTTC